The 7 T cell receptor beta chains in this list originate from one sample, sequenced in a study of blood T cells in healthy people across ages. Next came a second PCR, run for about 7 to 11 cycles, which used a sample-barcoded 5' primer along with a J-beta primer mix. TCRdb reprocessed the 5' RACE reads with MiXCR, giving one entry per CDR3 protein. This sample has over 1.5 million distinct CDR3 sequences; roughly 52% occur once, and the top ten carry over 2%. The sequenced sample was blood. These receptors were collected from a woman between 40 and 50 years old in good health.

The genes are TRBV20-1 and TRBJ1-5; D might be TRBD1 (6 bases). The V and J ends lost 4 bases and 5 bases respectively, with 18 bases between them. This CDR3 is built from 15 residues. Germline lookup yields CDR1 DFQATT and CDR2 SNEGSKA (reference sequence). CDR3 DNA: TGCAGTGCTACCATTCAAACAGGGAGGCATCAGCCCCAGCATTTT. This codes for CSATIQTGRHQPQHF.

V usage is TRBV28 and J usage is TRBJ2-5, with 8 positions matching TRBD1. This CDR3 is built from 16 residues. Germline CDR1 is MDHEN and CDR2 is SYDVKM. The CDR3 DNA sequence: TGTGCGACCAGCACTCGGACAGGGACGGTGGAGGAGACCCAGTACTTC. Translation gives CATSTRTGTVEETQYF.

The rearrangement joins TRBV2 to TRBJ2-1, with D possibly TRBD2 on 5 matching bases. V lost 9 bases to trimming and J lost 4 bases, with 16 bases between them. The CDR3 has 14 amino acids. Germline-derived CDR1 and CDR2 are SNHLY and FYNNEI. In nucleotides, the CDR3 is TGTGCCAGTAAACGGACTGGCGGATACAATGAGCAGTTCTTC. This codes for CASKRTGGYNEQFF.

This rearrangement joins TRBV4-3 to TRBJ2-1, with 8 bases matching TRBD2. The CDR3 consists of 16 residues. CDR1 is LGHNA, CDR2 YSLEER, per germline. Germline trimming cut 0 bases from V and 10 bases from J; bases unmatched to any gene: 11. The CDR3 region is CASSQDPAGGSREQFF. CDR3 in DNA: TGCGCCAGCAGCCAAGATCCGGCGGGGGGCTCCCGAGAGCAGTTCTTC.

This chain connects TRBV6-1 to TRBJ2-1, with D possibly being TRBD2 (5 bases). This CDR3 has 15 amino acids. Germline V gene sequence: CDR1 MNHNS, CDR2 SASEGT. V lost 6 bases, J lost 4 bases, and 16 bases lay in between. CDR3 sequence: CASRETLRTYNEQFF. The CDR3 DNA reads TGTGCCAGCAGGGAAACGCTAAGGACTTACAATGAGCAGTTCTTC.

The J gene is TRBJ2-7, the V gene TRBV27; tentatively, D is TRBD1 (6 bases). Trimming cost V 5 bases and J 4 bases, with 21 bases left between them. CDR1 is MNHEY, CDR2 SMNVEV, per germline (reference sequence). The CDR3 sequence is 16 residues long. DNA of the CDR3: TGTGCCAGCAGTGGGGTCCGGACAGCACCCACTTACGAGCAGTACTTC. Residues: CASSGVRTAPTYEQYF.

This clonotype was counted between two and nine times. The rearrangement uses TRBV28 and TRBJ2-1; D may be TRBD1 or TRBD2 (6 bases each). Per germline, CDR1 MDHEN and CDR2 SYDVKM. The CDR3 is 13 residues long. Trimming removed 11 bases at V and 4 bases at J, with 15 bases between. CDR3 DNA: TGTGCCGTGGGGGGCACCGGGTACAATGAGCAGTTCTTC. It encodes CAVGGTGYNEQFF.